The 32 T cell receptor beta chains below all came from one sample that was sequenced in a study of beta chain features in type 1 diabetes. The authors reverse transcribed all of the isolated RNA, so sequencing captured expressed TCRB transcripts. Some clones are missing from TCRdb's copy, which holds only in-frame ones; the method was immunoSEQ multiplex PCR. Of 900,000 or so clones in the sample, roughly 15% were seen once. The sample consisted of naive CD4+ T cells from blood. All receptors come from a woman aged 18 to 35 in good health.

This clone has just a few counts. J is TRBJ2-1 and V is TRBV20-1; the D gene is possibly TRBD1 (5 bases). The CDR3 sequence is 11 residues long. The ends were cut back, 6 bases at V and 6 bases at J, with 9 bases in the middle. In germline, CDR1 is DFQATT, CDR2 SNEGSKA (reference sequence). CDR3 sequence: CSARQSNEQFF. The CDR3 DNA sequence: TGCAGTGCGCGACAGTCCAATGAGCAGTTCTTC.

The rearrangement joins TRBV28 to TRBJ1-1; D uncertain. V lost 5 bases to trimming and J lost 6 bases, with 10 bases between them. The CDR3 consists of 12 residues. Germline CDR1 MDHEN, CDR2 SYDVKM. CDR3 nucleotide sequence: TGTGCCAGCAGTAACCTCGTGTCTGAAGCTTTCTTT. Translation gives CASSNLVSEAFF. Full variable domain (missing parts from reference TRBV28 and TRBJ1-1): DVKVTQSSRYLVKRTGEKVFLECVQDMDHENMFWYRQDPGLGLRLIYFSYDVKMKEKGDIPEGYSVSREKKERFSLILESASTNQTSMYLCASSNLVSEAFFGQGTRLTVV.

The J gene is TRBJ2-7, the V gene TRBV19; a weak D match, TRBD1 (6 bases). CDR1 and CDR2 from the germline V gene are LNHDA and SQIVND (reference sequence). The CDR3 consists of 15 residues. V was shortened by 5 bases and J by 0 bases, with 14 bases between the two germline ends. The CDR3 DNA follows: TGTGCCAGTAGTTCAGGACAGTTCCTCTCCTACGAGCAGTACTTC. Amino acids: CASSSGQFLSYEQYF.

This clone was found a few times. This chain uses TRBV7-9 with TRBJ2-3; no firm D call. Germline CDR1 and CDR2: SEHNR and FQNEAQ (reference sequence). This CDR3 has 13 amino acids. Trimming removed 7 bases at V and 2 bases at J, with 10 bases between. CDR3: CASNLEDTDTQYF. Here the CDR3 DNA reads TGTGCCAGCAACCTCGAAGACACAGATACGCAGTATTTT.

The table lists this clone with a few counts. V gene TRBV27 combines with J gene TRBJ2-7, with 12 bases lining up with TRBD2. Germline CDR1 reads MNHEY; CDR2 reads SMNVEV (reference sequence). The length of the CDR3 is 16 residues. The V and J ends lost 3 bases and 3 bases, in that order; junction bases with no gene match: 6. The CDR3 DNA follows: TGTGCCAGCAGTTTTCTACTAGCGGGAGGAAACTACGAGCAGTACTTC. Protein: CASSFLLAGGNYEQYF.

This clone has a handful of counts. Other DNA sequences within the sample encode an identical CDR3. The chain carries TRBV28 and TRBJ2-5, with 8 bases aligning to TRBD1. The V segment lost 5 bases and the J segment 5 bases; nucleotides outside the gene matches: 7. This CDR3 is 14 amino acids long. The germline V gene encodes CDR1 MDHEN and CDR2 SYDVKM. The CDR3 bases are TGTGCCAGCAGTCTCCAGGGGGCATCGGAGACCCAGTACTTC. This encodes CASSLQGASETQYF.

This clone was detected only a few times. The chain combines TRBV6-5 with TRBJ2-7; D unresolved. Trimming stripped 0 bases from V and 0 bases from J, with 9 bases between. CDR3 length equals 15 residues. Germline V CDR1 and CDR2: MNHEY, SVGAGI. The CDR3 sequence: CASSYSGTSSYEQYF. The CDR3, as DNA: TGTGCCAGCAGTTACTCGGGCACGAGCTCCTACGAGCAGTACTTC.

This clone was detected only a few times. The chain combines TRBV6-5 with TRBJ2-3; TRBD2 matches 8 bases. Losses at the gene ends were 0 bases for V and 3 bases for J; bases not matched to a gene: 5. The germline CDR1 and CDR2 sequences are MNHEY and SVGAGI. The CDR3 covers 16 residues. The CDR3 DNA is TGTGCCAGCAGTTACTCAGCGGGAGAAGGAACAGATACGCAGTATTTT. It specifies CASSYSAGEGTDTQYF.

This clone was detected a few times. The chain has TRBV15 and TRBJ1-4, with D possibly matching TRBD1 (6 bases). From germline, CDR1 is LNHNV and CDR2 YYDKDF (reference sequence). V was shortened by 0 bases and J by 13 bases, with 18 bases between the two germline ends. The CDR3 extends over 15 amino acids. The CDR3 DNA reads as TGTGCCACCAGCAGAGATGTTATCCTGGGGGCTGGACTGTTTTTT. Translating gives CATSRDVILGAGLFF.

V and J are TRBV4-3 and TRBJ1-2, with TRBD1 matching over 7 bases. CDR3 length equals 15 residues. V lost 6 bases and J lost 2; bases outside the gene matches: 9. Germline-derived CDR1 and CDR2 are LGHNA and YSLEER. CDR3 residues: CASRKGATENYGYTF. CDR3 DNA: TGCGCCAGCAGAAAGGGGGCCACCGAGAACTATGGCTACACCTTC.

This clone has a handful of counts. V usage is TRBV15 and J usage is TRBJ2-7; 9 nucleotides align to TRBD1. CDR1 and CDR2 (germline): LNHNV, YYDKDF (reference sequence). V gave up 6 bases and J gave up 3 bases; unmatched junction bases: 9. The CDR3 length is 15 residues. This chain's CDR3 is CATSQGQGRDYEQYF. In DNA, the CDR3 is TGTGCCACCAGTCAAGGACAGGGGCGCGACTACGAGCAGTACTTC.

This clone came up a few times. This chain joins TRBV5-1 and TRBJ1-5; 8 nucleotides agree with TRBD1. Losses at the gene ends were 0 bases for V and 7 bases for J; bases not matched to a gene: 3. CDR1 is SGHRS and CDR2 is YFSETQ in the germline V gene. This CDR3 has 14 residues. For the CDR3, the DNA is TGCGCCAGCAGCTTGGGGGGACAGGAGCAGCCCCAGCATTTT. This translates into CASSLGGQEQPQHF.

This sequence joins TRBV11-2 and TRBJ2-1; D unclear. Germline CDR1 and CDR2: SGHAT and FQNNGV. Trimming took off 5 bases at V and 9 bases at J, with 11 bases between the two ends. The CDR3 runs to 12 residues. The CDR3 sequence is CASSDSGPEQFF. The CDR3 DNA is TGTGCCAGCAGCGATAGTGGCCCTGAGCAGTTCTTC.

The genes are TRBV2 and TRBJ2-1; TRBD2 agrees at 11 bases. V shed 5 bases, J shed 6 bases, and the junction held 3 bases outside the gene matches. Germline V gene lookup returns CDR1 SNHLY and CDR2 FYNNEI. The CDR3 extends over 14 amino acids. CDR3 protein: CASSPLAGVNEQFF. CDR3 DNA: TGTGCCAGCAGTCCACTAGCGGGAGTCAATGAGCAGTTCTTC.

This chain uses TRBV2 with TRBJ1-1, with D unresolved. The germline CDR1 and CDR2 sequences are SNHLY and FYNNEI. The CDR3 contains 12 residues. V was cut by 8 bases and J by 5 bases, with 12 bases left in between. CDR3 bases: TGTGCCAGCGCTACACGGGATACTGAAGCTTTCTTT. Its translation is CASATRDTEAFF.

J is TRBJ2-7 and V is TRBV7-9, with TRBD2 matching 12 bases. V was pared by 2 bases and J by 6 bases, with 11 bases of the junction left unmatched. This CDR3 contains 17 residues. Per germline, CDR1 SEHNR and CDR2 FQNEAQ (reference sequence). CDR3 in amino acids: CASSLWSRLAGVGEQYF. CDR3 nucleotide sequence: TGTGCCAGCAGCTTATGGTCCCGACTAGCGGGAGTAGGCGAGCAGTACTTC.

This clone has only a few counts. The genes are TRBV18 and TRBJ1-3; tentative D call: TRBD1 (6 bases). Germline values: CDR1 KGHSH, CDR2 LQKENI. Trimming pared 4 bases from V and 0 bases from J, leaving 10 bases between. CDR3 length: 15 amino acids. The CDR3 coding sequence is TGTGCCAGCTCACTTATGGACAGCTCTGGAAACACCATATATTTT. Encoded protein: CASSLMDSSGNTIYF.

The chain has TRBV25-1 and TRBJ1-4; D is unclear. Per the germline V gene, CDR1 is MGHDK and CDR2 is SYGVNS. The CDR3 runs to 17 residues. V was cut by 2 bases and J by 8 bases, with 21 bases left in between. CDR3 sequence: CASSEVGGRGYGEKLFF. The DNA of the CDR3 is TGTGCCAGCAGTGAAGTTGGTGGGCGCGGGTATGGGGAAAAACTGTTTTTT. Drawing the rest from reference TRBV25-1 and TRBJ1-4, the complete variable domain is EADIYQTPRYLVIGTGKKITLECSQTMGHDKMYWYQQDPGMELHLIHYSYGVNSTEKGDLSSESTVSRIRTEHFPLTLESARPSHTSQYLCASSEVGGRGYGEKLFFGSGTQLSVL.

The chain combines TRBV14 with TRBJ2-3; D possibly uses TRBD1 or TRBD2 (5 bases each). Per germline, CDR1 SGHDN and CDR2 FVKESK. The CDR3 has 16 residues. V was cut by 1 base and J by 7 bases, with 18 bases left in between. The CDR3 DNA sequence: TGTGCCAGCAGCCAAGCCCGGGGCTCCGGTGGTTATACGCAGTATTTT. Translated, it gives CASSQARGSGGYTQYF.

V and J are TRBV19 and TRBJ1-1, with D hard to call. Germline V gene sequence: CDR1 LNHDA, CDR2 SQIVND (reference sequence). CDR3 length equals 15 residues. V shed 4 bases and J shed 1 base, with 13 bases lying between them. Written as DNA, the CDR3 is TGTGCCAGTAGTACGGCCGGGCTGCGGAACACTGAAGCTTTCTTT. As protein: CASSTAGLRNTEAFF.

CDR3 amino acids: CASSLGGASGNEQFF. The CDR3 DNA reads TGCGCCAGCAGCTTGGGTGGGGCTTCGGGCAATGAGCAGTTCTTC. V gene TRBV5-1 combines with J gene TRBJ2-1; D might be TRBD1 (5 bases). Germline V gene lookup returns CDR1 SGHRS and CDR2 YFSETQ. Between the trimmed V and J ends, which lost 0 bases and 6 bases, there was a span of 13 bases. The CDR3 totals 15 residues. Full variable domain (remainder filled in from reference TRBV5-1 and TRBJ2-1): KAGVTQTPRYLIKTRGQQVTLSCSPISGHRSVSWYQQTPGQGLQFLFEYFSETQRNKGNFPGRFSGRQFSNSRSEMNVSTLELGDSALYLCASSLGGASGNEQFFGPGTRLTVL.

This clone was seen a few times. This sequence joins TRBV11-1 and TRBJ2-7; 8 positions agree with TRBD2. The CDR3 runs 14 residues. CDR1 and CDR2 (germline): SGHAT, FQDESV (reference sequence). The V segment lost 5 bases and the J segment 4 bases; nucleotides outside the gene matches: 7. The CDR3 loop is CASSELAGVYEQYF. DNA of the CDR3: TGTGCCAGCAGCGAGCTAGCGGGTGTATACGAGCAGTACTTC.

The genes are TRBV19 and TRBJ2-1; perhaps TRBD1 as D (5 bases). This CDR3 region has 16 residues. Germline loops: CDR1 LNHDA, CDR2 SQIVND (reference sequence). V shed 3 bases and J shed 1 base, with 13 bases lying between them. The CDR3 sequence is CASSMGQLLSYNEQFF. The CDR3 DNA reads TGTGCCAGTAGTATGGGGCAGCTATTATCCTACAATGAGCAGTTCTTC.

This clone has just a few counts. An end of the junction does not agree with germline; a read error may underlie this. This sequence joins TRBV7-9 and TRBJ2-1; 7 positions agree with TRBD1. Germline CDR1 SEHNR, CDR2 FQNEAQ (reference sequence). The CDR3 contains 18 residues. CDR3 amino acids: CASSLAGRQGEMVNEQFF. For the CDR3, the DNA is TGTGCCAGCAGCCTAGCCGGACGACAGGGTGAAATGGTCAATGAGCAGTTCTTC. The full variable domain, with the rest looked up from reference TRBV7-9 and TRBJ2-1, is DTGVSQNPRHKITKRGQNVTFRCDPISEHNRLYWYRQTLGQGPEFLTYFQNEAQLEKSRLLSDRFSAERPKGSFSTLEIQRTEQGDSAMYLCASSLAGRQGEMVNEQFFGPGTRLTVL.

The chain links TRBV18 to TRBJ2-2, with D possibly TRBD1 on 5 matching bases. Trimming took off 0 bases at V and 3 bases at J, with 17 bases between the two ends. Germline V lookup: CDR1 KGHSH, CDR2 LQKENI. The CDR3 runs to 18 residues. In DNA form, the CDR3 reads TGTGCCAGCTCACCACCAACAACTCGGGCCAGGGACACCGGGGAGCTGTTTTTT. It encodes CASSPPTTRARDTGELFF.

In this sample, this clone turned up a few times. The V and J genes are TRBV5-1 and TRBJ2-2; D unresolved. The CDR3 runs 14 residues. V shed 0 bases and J shed 4 bases, with 7 bases lying between them. CDR1 SGHRS and CDR2 YFSETQ come from the germline V gene. CDR3 in DNA: TGCGCCAGCAGCTTGGGACAACGCACCGGGGAGCTGTTTTTT. It encodes CASSLGQRTGELFF.

The CDR3 is CASIRDRAYNEQFF. DNA of the CDR3: TGTGCCAGCATCAGGGACAGGGCTTACAATGAGCAGTTCTTC. V is TRBV7-8 and J is TRBJ2-1, with 9 bases matching TRBD1. CDR3 length: 14 amino acids. Unmatched junction bases numbered 5, after V lost 7 bases and J lost 4 bases. From germline, CDR1 is SGHVS and CDR2 FQNEAQ.

The chain has TRBV4-3 and TRBJ1-2; unclear D gene. Trimming took off 0 bases at V and 1 base at J, with 12 bases between the two ends. The CDR3 extends over 16 amino acids. Germline lookup yields CDR1 LGHNA and CDR2 YSLEER. Here the CDR3 DNA reads TGCGCCAGCAGCCAAGATCACAGACAATATAACTATGGCTACACCTTC. This encodes CASSQDHRQYNYGYTF.

The V call is TRBV21-1, the J call TRBJ2-1; the listed D gene, TRBD1, was not tested against the DNA. TRBV21-1 is a pseudogene segment. The CDR3 spans 18 residues. CDR3 DNA: TGTGCCAGCAGCATAACAACTTCGGGCAGGGCGGTCAACAATGAGCAGTTCTTC. This encodes CASSITTSGRAVNNEQFF.

The chain is built from TRBV7-2 and TRBJ1-1; a weak D match, TRBD1 (6 bases). This CDR3 comprises 18 residues. In germline, CDR1 is SGHTA, CDR2 FQGNSA. Deletions cut 1 base from V and 0 bases from J, with 18 bases between. The CDR3 here is CASSLVGTPSGMNTEAFF. CDR3 coding DNA: TGTGCCAGCAGCTTAGTCGGGACACCAAGCGGGATGAACACTGAAGCTTTCTTT.

There are a few counts of this clone. V is TRBV7-2 and J is TRBJ2-5, with a possible D match to TRBD1 (6 bases). CDR1 is SGHTA and CDR2 is FQGNSA in the germline V gene. Trimming pared 4 bases from V and 3 bases from J, leaving 9 bases between. The CDR3 has 13 amino acids. CDR3 region: CASSSRQEETQYF. The DNA for the CDR3 is TGTGCCAGCAGCTCGAGACAGGAAGAGACCCAGTACTTC.

This sequence joins TRBV5-6 and TRBJ2-2; D is possibly TRBD2 (6 bases). Germline loops: CDR1 SGHDT, CDR2 YYEEEE. The ends were cut back, 0 bases at V and 2 bases at J, with 8 bases in the middle. The length of the CDR3 is 15 residues. The CDR3 sequence: CASSLVGLNTGELFF. The DNA of the CDR3 is TGTGCCAGCAGCTTGGTAGGACTAAACACCGGGGAGCTGTTTTTT. Looking up the rest from reference TRBV5-6 and TRBJ2-2 gives the full variable domain: DAGVTQSPTHLIKTRGQQVTLRCSPKSGHDTVSWYQQALGQGPQFIFQYYEEEERQRGNFPDRFSGHQFPNYSSELNVNALLLGDSALYLCASSLVGLNTGELFFGEGSRLTVL.